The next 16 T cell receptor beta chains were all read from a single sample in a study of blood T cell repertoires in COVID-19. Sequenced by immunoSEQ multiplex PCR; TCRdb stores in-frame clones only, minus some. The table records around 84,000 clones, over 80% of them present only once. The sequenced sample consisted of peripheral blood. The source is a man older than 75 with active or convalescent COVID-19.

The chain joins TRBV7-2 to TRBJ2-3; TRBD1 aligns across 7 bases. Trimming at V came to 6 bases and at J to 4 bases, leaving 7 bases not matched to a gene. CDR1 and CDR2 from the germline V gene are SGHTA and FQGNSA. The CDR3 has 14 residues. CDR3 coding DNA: TGTGCCAGCAGGCGCCAAGGGGGCGCAGATACGCAGTATTTT. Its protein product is CASRRQGGADTQYF.

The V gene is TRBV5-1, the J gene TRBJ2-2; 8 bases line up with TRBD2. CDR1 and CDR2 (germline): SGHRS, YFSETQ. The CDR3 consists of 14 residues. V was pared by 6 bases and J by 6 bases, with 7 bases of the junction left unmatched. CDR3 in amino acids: CASNRAGVSGELFF. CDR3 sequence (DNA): TGCGCCAGCAATCGAGCGGGAGTGTCCGGGGAGCTGTTTTTT.

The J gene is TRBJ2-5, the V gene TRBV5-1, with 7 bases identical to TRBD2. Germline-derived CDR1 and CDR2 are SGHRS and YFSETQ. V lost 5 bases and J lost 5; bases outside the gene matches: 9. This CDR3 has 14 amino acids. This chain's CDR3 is CASRPGLLSETQYF. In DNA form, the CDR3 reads TGCGCCAGCAGGCCGGGACTACTTTCGGAGACCCAGTACTTC.

The CDR3 region is CASSLGGRGGDNEQFF. CDR3 sequence (DNA): TGCGCCAGCAGCTTAGGGGGCAGGGGAGGTGACAATGAGCAGTTCTTC. This chain links TRBV5-1 with TRBJ2-1, with D tentatively TRBD1 (7 bases). Deletions cut 2 bases from V and 5 bases from J, with 17 bases between. Germline loops: CDR1 SGHRS, CDR2 YFSETQ. This CDR3 comprises 16 residues.

The CDR3 nucleotides read TGCGCCGCCGTACCTGTTAGGGGCGCCCTAGGAAACTATGGCTACACCTTC. Translation: CAAVPVRGALGNYGYTF. The chain carries TRBV23-1 and TRBJ1-2; a possible D gene is TRBD1 (5 bases). TRBV23-1 is an ORF for which the function is uncertain. V lost 11 bases and J 2 bases, leaving 27 bases between the germline ends. This CDR3 has 17 residues.

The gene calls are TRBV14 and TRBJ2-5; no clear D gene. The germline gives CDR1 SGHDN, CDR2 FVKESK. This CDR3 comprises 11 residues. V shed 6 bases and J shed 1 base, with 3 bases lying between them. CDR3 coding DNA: TGTGCCAGCAGTCTCCAAGAGACCCAGTACTTC. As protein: CASSLQETQYF.

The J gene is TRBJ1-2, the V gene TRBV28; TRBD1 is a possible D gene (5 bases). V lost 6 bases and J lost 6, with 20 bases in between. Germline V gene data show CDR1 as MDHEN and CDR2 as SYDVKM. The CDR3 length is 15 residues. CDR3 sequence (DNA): TGTGCCAGCAGGCGTGGGGCAGAACGTCTCCATGGCTACACCTTC. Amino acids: CASRRGAERLHGYTF.

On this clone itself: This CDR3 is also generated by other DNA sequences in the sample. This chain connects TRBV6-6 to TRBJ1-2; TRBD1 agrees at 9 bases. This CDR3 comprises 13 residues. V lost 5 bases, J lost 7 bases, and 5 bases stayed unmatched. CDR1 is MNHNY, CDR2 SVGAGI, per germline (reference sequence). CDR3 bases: TGTGCCAGCAGTCCGGGACAGGGTGTTGGCTACACCTTC. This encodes CASSPGQGVGYTF.

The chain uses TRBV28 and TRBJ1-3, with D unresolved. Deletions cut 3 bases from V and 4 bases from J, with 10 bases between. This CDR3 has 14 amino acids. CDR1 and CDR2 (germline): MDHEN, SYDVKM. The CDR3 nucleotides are TGTGCCAGCAGTTTTCCCCGAGGCGGAAACACCATATATTTT. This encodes CASSFPRGGNTIYF.

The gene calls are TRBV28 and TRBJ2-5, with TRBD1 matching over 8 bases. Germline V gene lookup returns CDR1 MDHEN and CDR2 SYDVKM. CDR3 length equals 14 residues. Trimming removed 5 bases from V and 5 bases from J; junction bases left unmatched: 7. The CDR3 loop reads CASSLPTGGETQYF. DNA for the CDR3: TGTGCCAGCAGTCTCCCTACAGGGGGGGAGACCCAGTACTTC. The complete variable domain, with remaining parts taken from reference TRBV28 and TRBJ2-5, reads DVKVTQSSRYLVKRTGEKVFLECVQDMDHENMFWYRQDPGLGLRLIYFSYDVKMKEKGDIPEGYSVSREKKERFSLILESASTNQTSMYLCASSLPTGGETQYFGPGTRLLVL.

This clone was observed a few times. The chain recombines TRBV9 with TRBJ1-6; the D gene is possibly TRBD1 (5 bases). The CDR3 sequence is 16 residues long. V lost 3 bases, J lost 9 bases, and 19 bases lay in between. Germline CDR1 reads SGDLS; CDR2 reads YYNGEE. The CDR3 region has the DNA TGTGCCAGCAGCGAGGGAGCGGGGCATGTTGGTTCACCCCTCCACTTT. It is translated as CASSEGAGHVGSPLHF.

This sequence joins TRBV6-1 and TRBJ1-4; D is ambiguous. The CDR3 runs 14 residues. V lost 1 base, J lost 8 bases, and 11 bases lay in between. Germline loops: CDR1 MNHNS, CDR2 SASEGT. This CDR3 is CASSEDPGREKLFF. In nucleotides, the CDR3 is TGTGCCAGCAGTGAAGATCCGGGTAGGGAAAAACTGTTTTTT.

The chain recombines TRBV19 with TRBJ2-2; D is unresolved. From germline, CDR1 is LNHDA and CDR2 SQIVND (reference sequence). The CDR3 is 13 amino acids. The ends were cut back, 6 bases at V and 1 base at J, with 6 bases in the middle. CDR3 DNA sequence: TGTGCCAGTAGCACCAGGAACACCGGGGAGCTGTTTTTT. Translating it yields CASSTRNTGELFF.

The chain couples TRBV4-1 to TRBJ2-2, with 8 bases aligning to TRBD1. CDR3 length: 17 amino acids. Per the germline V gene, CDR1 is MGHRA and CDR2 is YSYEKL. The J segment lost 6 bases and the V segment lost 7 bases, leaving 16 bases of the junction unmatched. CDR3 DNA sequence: TGCGCCAGCACCAAAGGTAGCGGACAGGGAAGGGCCGGGGAGCTGTTTTTT. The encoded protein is CASTKGSGQGRAGELFF.

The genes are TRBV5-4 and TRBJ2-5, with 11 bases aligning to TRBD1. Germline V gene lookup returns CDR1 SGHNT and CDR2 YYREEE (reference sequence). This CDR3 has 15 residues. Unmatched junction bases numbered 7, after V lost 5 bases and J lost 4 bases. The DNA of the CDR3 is TGTGCCAGCAGACCGGGACAGGGGGTTTCAGAGACCCAGTACTTC. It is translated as CASRPGQGVSETQYF.

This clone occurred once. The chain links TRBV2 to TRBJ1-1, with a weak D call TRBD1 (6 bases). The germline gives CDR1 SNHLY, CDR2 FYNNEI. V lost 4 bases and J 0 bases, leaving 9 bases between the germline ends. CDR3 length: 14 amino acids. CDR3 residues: CASSGTVMNTEAFF. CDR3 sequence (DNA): TGTGCCAGCAGTGGGACAGTCATGAACACTGAAGCTTTCTTT.